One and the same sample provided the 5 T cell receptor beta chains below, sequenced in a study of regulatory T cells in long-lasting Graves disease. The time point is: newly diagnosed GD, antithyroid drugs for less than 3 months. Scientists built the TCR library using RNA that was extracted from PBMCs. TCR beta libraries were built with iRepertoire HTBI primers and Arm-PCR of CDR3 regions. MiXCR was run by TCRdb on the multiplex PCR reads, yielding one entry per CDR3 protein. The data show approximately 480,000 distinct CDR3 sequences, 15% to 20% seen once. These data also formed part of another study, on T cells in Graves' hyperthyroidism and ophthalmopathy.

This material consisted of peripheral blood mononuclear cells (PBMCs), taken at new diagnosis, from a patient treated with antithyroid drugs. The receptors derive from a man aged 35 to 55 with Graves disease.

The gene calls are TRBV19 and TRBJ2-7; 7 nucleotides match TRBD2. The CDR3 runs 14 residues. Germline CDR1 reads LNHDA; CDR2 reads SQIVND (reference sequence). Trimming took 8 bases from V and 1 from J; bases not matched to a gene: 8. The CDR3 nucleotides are TGTGCCAGTGCTAGAGGGGAGGGATCCTACGAGCAGTACTTC. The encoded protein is CASARGEGSYEQYF.

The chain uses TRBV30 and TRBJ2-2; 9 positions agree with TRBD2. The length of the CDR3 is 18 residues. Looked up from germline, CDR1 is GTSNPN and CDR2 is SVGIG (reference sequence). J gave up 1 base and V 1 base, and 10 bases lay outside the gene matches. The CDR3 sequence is CAWSDAGGRSRNTGELFF. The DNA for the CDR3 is TGTGCCTGGAGTGATGCGGGAGGGCGCTCAAGGAACACCGGGGAGCTGTTTTTT.

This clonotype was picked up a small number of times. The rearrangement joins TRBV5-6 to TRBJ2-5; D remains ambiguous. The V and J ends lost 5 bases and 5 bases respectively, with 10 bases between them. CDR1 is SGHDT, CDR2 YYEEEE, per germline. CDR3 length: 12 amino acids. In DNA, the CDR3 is TGTGCCAGCAGTTCTTATGACGAGACCCAGTACTTC. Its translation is CASSSYDETQYF.

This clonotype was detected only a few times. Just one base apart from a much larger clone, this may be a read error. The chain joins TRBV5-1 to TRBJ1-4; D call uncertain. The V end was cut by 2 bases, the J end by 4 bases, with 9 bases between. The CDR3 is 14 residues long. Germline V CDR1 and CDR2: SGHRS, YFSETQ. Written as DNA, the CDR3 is TGCGCCAGCAGCTTCGGGGAGGGTAATGAAAAACTGTTTTTT. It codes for CASSFGEGNEKLFF.

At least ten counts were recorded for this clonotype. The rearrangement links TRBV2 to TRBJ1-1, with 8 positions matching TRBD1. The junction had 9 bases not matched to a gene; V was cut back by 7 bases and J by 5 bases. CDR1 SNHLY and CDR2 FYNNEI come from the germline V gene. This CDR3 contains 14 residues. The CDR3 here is CASTGTGPPTEAFF. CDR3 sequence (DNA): TGTGCCAGCACCGGGACAGGTCCCCCAACTGAAGCTTTCTTT. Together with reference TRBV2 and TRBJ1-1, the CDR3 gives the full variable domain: EPEVTQTPSHQVTQMGQEVILRCVPISNHLYFYWYRQILGQKVEFLVSFYNNEISEKSEIFDDQFSVERPDGSNFTLKIRSTKLEDSAMYFCASTGTGPPTEAFFGQGTRLTVV.